This T cell receptor beta chain was obtained from a study of human CD8 memory T cell subsets (dated by TCRdb to about 2020). Regarding the complete study: To assess clonal relationships, the TCRbeta repertoires of stem-like (TSTEM), progenitor exhausted-like (TPEX) and effector memory CD8+ T cell subsets were compared. Several donors each provided TSTEM, TPEX and effector memory subsets, from which TCRbeta repertoires were obtained. Broad study findings and their caveats: Although both stem-like subsets shared clonotypes with effector memory cells, the overlap between TSTEM and TPEX repertoires was minimal, suggesting distinct antigen spectra for the TSTEM and TPEX subsets. Only TCRbeta chains were sequenced, and the repertoire comparisons were based on over five donors and tested using paired t-tests with Bonferroni correction. Normalized Shannon-Wiener diversity was similarly high in TSTEM and TPEX subsets, while effector memory subsets were less diverse by comparison. Based on Chao1 estimates, TSTEM subsets appeared to have greater repertoire diversity than TPEX subsets, which could potentially reflect a broader range of specificities.

The data were produced on a NextSeq 550. A Human TCR Profiling Kit was used to prepare UMI-labeled 5' RACE TCRbeta libraries. The same number of PCR cycles was used to prepare all TCRbeta libraries in parallel. The paper's processing steps were these. The number of functional CDR3beta clonotypes in each TCRbeta library ranged from about 2,900 to 20,000. UMI extraction and consensus assembly used MIGEC 1.2.9, requiring at least three reads per UMI. In-frame CDR3beta repertoires were extracted with MiXCR 3.0.3. Diversity metrics were computed in VDJtools 1.2.1 after downsampling each sample to 42,000 randomly selected UMIs. Repertoire overlap metrics D, R and F2 were calculated in VDJtools for the top 3,000 clones of each sample pair. The reads were reprocessed in TCRdb, with one entry per CDR3 protein sequence and no accompanying DNA. These V and J calls derive from TCRdb rather than the authors' analysis. This sample's table lists around 10,000 distinct CDR3 sequences. Of the sample, about a fifth is held by the ten largest clones.

Note on this clonotype: The specificity of this receptor is unknown.

CCR7+ PD-1- TIGIT- cells were the ones classified as stem-like memory CD8+ T cells (TSTEM). Density gradient separation was used to isolate peripheral blood mononuclear cells from healthy donor buffy coats. In the study, negative magnetic separation with EasySep or MojoSort CD8+ T cell isolation kits was used to enrich total CD8+ T cells. For each subset, total RNA was extracted using an RNeasy Mini Kit from duplicate vials of about 150,000 sorted CD8+ T cells. The PBMCs were used fresh or after being cryopreserved in fetal bovine serum with 10% DMSO. Fluorescence-activated cell sorting on a FACSAria III was used to sort CD8+ T cell subsets to purity. The germline V gene gives CDR1 as KGHDR and CDR2 as SFDVKD. Measured from the cysteine to the phenylalanine, the CDR3 is 16 residues long. No DNA sequence was recorded.

Recombination connected TRBV24-1 to TRBJ2-1; with no DNA, the TCRdb D assignment of TRBD1 cannot be verified. This TCR derives from a human donor in good health. Source material: CD8+ stem-like memory T cells (TSCM and TCM) sorted from PBMCs. The intended sense of this specimen's cell subset or site label: stem-like memory CD8 T cells (TSTEM), CCR7+ PD-1- TIGIT-. The CDR3 region: CATSAHRGGSYNEQFF.